The 14 T cell receptor beta chains reported below all come from one sample, sequenced in a study of CD4 T cells in relation to SARS-CoV-2 and coronaviruses. TCRdb's table, derived via immunoSEQ multiplex PCR, lists solely in-frame clones and lacks some. This table holds tens of thousands of clones, roughly 76% found once. The unexposed donors gave CD4+ T cells in about 2011-2019, prior to COVID-19. After around nine days of culture, CD4+ T cells were isolated. These receptors have no identified antigens. Material: CD4+ T cells from PBMCs, cultured in vitro. Receptor source: a human donor in good health.

The chain is built from TRBV4-1 and TRBJ1-3, with a possible D match to TRBD1 (6 bases). Trimming cost V 4 bases and J 4 bases, with 23 bases left between them. CDR1 and CDR2 from the germline V gene are MGHRA and YSYEKL. This CDR3 is 18 amino acids long. CDR3 in DNA: TGCGCCAGCAGCCCCCATGGCCGAGACAGGTCGAGAGGAAACACCATATATTTT. Residues: CASSPHGRDRSRGNTIYF.

The rearrangement uses TRBV19 and TRBJ2-1; 7 nucleotides match TRBD2. This CDR3 contains 16 residues. Germline CDR1 is LNHDA and CDR2 is SQIVND (reference sequence). Trimming removed 3 bases from V and 8 bases from J; junction bases left unmatched: 13. CDR3 sequence (DNA): TGTGCCAGTAGTATCCAAGAACTAGCGTATTCGGATGAGCAGTTCTTC. It encodes CASSIQELAYSDEQFF.

This clone was counted only a few times. The rearrangement uses TRBV19 and TRBJ1-2; D unresolved. This CDR3 has 10 residues. Per germline, CDR1 LNHDA and CDR2 SQIVND (reference sequence). Trimming took 10 bases from V and 10 from J, leaving 13 bases between them. CDR3 in DNA: TGTGCCACCCTGACGGACCTCTACACCTTC. It is translated as CATLTDLYTF.

The J gene is TRBJ2-5, the V gene TRBV7-9; no firm D call. Germline assignment: CDR1 SEHNR and CDR2 FQNEAQ (reference sequence). The CDR3 consists of 14 residues. The V gene lost 1 base and the J gene lost 1 base, with 7 bases spanning the gap. The CDR3 sequence: CASSLVNFQETQYF. DNA of the CDR3: TGTGCCAGCAGCTTAGTAAACTTCCAAGAGACCCAGTACTTC. Supplemented by reference TRBV7-9 and TRBJ2-5, the full variable domain reads DTGVSQNPRHKITKRGQNVTFRCDPISEHNRLYWYRQTLGQGPEFLTYFQNEAQLEKSRLLSDRFSAERPKGSFSTLEIQRTEQGDSAMYLCASSLVNFQETQYFGPGTRLLVL.

The V gene is TRBV9, the J gene TRBJ2-1; D might be TRBD1 (7 bases). Looked up from germline, CDR1 is SGDLS and CDR2 is YYNGEE. CDR3 length: 18 amino acids. With 0 bases removed from V and 5 bases from J, the gap between germline ends came to 21 bases. CDR3 bases: TGTGCCAGCAGCGTAGGAGTTCCGGCGGGCGGGACAGACAATGAGCAGTTCTTC. The encoded protein is CASSVGVPAGGTDNEQFF. Filled out from reference TRBV9 and TRBJ2-1, the complete variable domain reads DSGVTQTPKHLITATGQRVTLRCSPRSGDLSVYWYQQSLDQGLQFLIQYYNGEERAKGNILERFSAQQFPDLHSELNLSSLELGDSALYFCASSVGVPAGGTDNEQFFGPGTRLTVL.

The V gene is TRBV19, the J gene TRBJ2-5; 7 bases align to TRBD1. V was clipped by 4 bases and J by 6 bases; unmatched bases: 5. Looked up from germline, CDR1 is LNHDA and CDR2 is SQIVND (reference sequence). CDR3 length equals 13 residues. The CDR3 is CASSTRGMQTQYF. As DNA, the CDR3 is TGTGCCAGTAGTACCAGGGGGATGCAGACCCAGTACTTC. The variable domain in full, with the rest retrieved from reference TRBV19 and TRBJ2-5, is DGGITQSPKYLFRKEGQNVTLSCEQNLNHDAMYWYRQDPGQGLRLIYYSQIVNDFQKGDIAEGYSVSREKKESFPLTVTSAQKNPTAFYLCASSTRGMQTQYFGPGTRLLVL.

This chain joins TRBV11-2 and TRBJ2-5; the D gene is possibly TRBD2 (5 bases). Trimming shortened V by 4 bases and J by 5 bases, and 14 bases separated the two germline ends. Per germline, CDR1 SGHAT and CDR2 FQNNGV. The CDR3 covers 14 residues. CDR3: CASSSLRGRETQYF. CDR3 nucleotide sequence: TGTGCCAGCAGCTCCCTTCGGGGTAGGGAGACCCAGTACTTC. The full variable domain, completed using reference TRBV11-2 and TRBJ2-5, is EAGVAQSPRYKIIEKRQSVAFWCNPISGHATLYWYQQILGQGPKLLIQFQNNGVVDDSQLPKDRFSAERLKGVDSTLKIQPAKLEDSAVYLCASSSLRGRETQYFGPGTRLLVL.

CDR3 sequence: CASSNFLGYTF. The CDR3 nucleotides read TGTGCCAGTAGTAACTTTTTGGGCTACACCTTC. The chain combines TRBV19 with TRBJ1-2, with unresolved D. This CDR3 has 11 residues. V shed 4 bases and J shed 8 bases, with 8 bases lying between them. CDR1 LNHDA and CDR2 SQIVND come from the germline V gene (reference sequence).

This rearrangement joins TRBV18 to TRBJ2-3; D might be TRBD2 (5 bases). The CDR3 runs to 16 residues. Trimming removed 2 bases from V and 7 bases from J, with 19 bases in between. Per the germline V gene, CDR1 is KGHSH and CDR2 is LQKENI. The CDR3: CASSPDYNRLLNTQYF. The CDR3 DNA reads TGTGCCAGCTCACCAGACTATAACAGACTGTTAAATACGCAGTATTTT.

This chain connects TRBV7-9 to TRBJ2-3, with D unresolved. The CDR3 sequence is 15 residues long. Germline assignment: CDR1 SEHNR and CDR2 FQNEAQ (reference sequence). V lost 5 bases and J lost 3, with 15 bases in between. CDR3 sequence (DNA): TGTGCCAGCAGCACCTCGGCCCTAGAGACAGATACGCAGTATTTT. Its translation: CASSTSALETDTQYF.

In this sample, this clone turned up a few times. The rearrangement joins TRBV6-1 to TRBJ2-7; D call uncertain. CDR1 is MNHNS and CDR2 is SASEGT in the germline V gene. V lost 6 bases to trimming and J lost 1 base, with 10 bases between them. The CDR3 spans 13 residues. CDR3 amino acids: CASRAFASYEQYF. CDR3 nucleotide sequence: TGTGCCAGCAGGGCCTTCGCTTCCTACGAGCAGTACTTC.

This chain joins TRBV15 and TRBJ2-3; TRBD1 matches 7 bases. Per the germline V gene, CDR1 is LNHNV and CDR2 is YYDKDF (reference sequence). The CDR3 contains 14 residues. V shed 1 base, J shed 6 bases, and the junction held 4 bases outside the gene matches. The CDR3 loop is CATSRGQGVDTQYF. The CDR3 DNA follows: TGTGCCACCAGCAGAGGCCAGGGGGTCGATACGCAGTATTTT. Together with reference TRBV15 and TRBJ2-3, the CDR3 gives the full variable domain: DAMVIQNPRYQVTQFGKPVTLSCSQTLNHNVMYWYQQKSSQAPKLLFHYYDKDFNNEADTPDNFQSRRPNTSFCFLDIRSPGLGDTAMYLCATSRGQGVDTQYFGPGTRLTVL.

CDR3 region: CASSLVSGTQETQYF. CDR3 coding DNA: TGTGCCAGCAGCTTAGTTTCGGGAACCCAAGAGACCCAGTACTTC. V usage is TRBV7-2 and J usage is TRBJ2-5; tentatively, D is TRBD2 (5 bases). V lost 1 base and J lost 1, with 10 bases in between. This CDR3 contains 15 residues. Per germline, CDR1 SGHTA and CDR2 FQGNSA.

This rearrangement joins TRBV18 to TRBJ1-3; D is ambiguous. The length of the CDR3 is 14 residues. V lost 3 bases, J lost 2 bases, and 8 bases lay in between. CDR1 and CDR2 from the germline V gene are KGHSH and LQKENI. For the CDR3, the DNA is TGTGCCAGCTCACCCGAAAGGGCTGGAAACACCATATATTTT. Its translation is CASSPERAGNTIYF.